A single sample is the source of the 21 T cell receptor beta chains below, sequenced in a study of shared clonotypes between healthy human individuals. Some clones are missing from TCRdb's copy, which holds only in-frame ones; the method was immunoSEQ multiplex PCR. This table has 550,000 to 700,000 clones, roughly 72% appearing once. The sample comprised memory CD4+ T cells sorted from blood. Subset of the sample: CD45RA-negative fraction. The receptor set was obtained from a woman in her 30s in good health.

This chain connects TRBV6-1 to TRBJ2-7; 9 positions match TRBD1. Per the germline V gene, CDR1 is MNHNS and CDR2 is SASEGT. This CDR3 comprises 14 residues. V lost 5 bases, J lost 5 bases, and 7 bases stayed unmatched. The CDR3 is CASSPRDRVHEQYF. CDR3 nucleotides: TGTGCCAGCAGTCCCCGGGACAGGGTTCACGAGCAGTACTTC.

The chain joins TRBV10-3 to TRBJ2-3, with D unresolved. The V gene lost 7 bases and the J gene lost 2 bases, with 10 bases spanning the gap. Germline CDR1 ENHRY, CDR2 SYGVKD. This CDR3 contains 13 residues. The CDR3, as DNA: TGTGCCATCACCCGTTCGGCCACAGATACGCAGTATTTT. It encodes CAITRSATDTQYF.

The genes are TRBV2 and TRBJ1-1; 9 bases agree with TRBD1. This CDR3 comprises 13 residues. J gave up 5 bases and V 6 bases, and 4 bases lay outside the gene matches. CDR1 is SNHLY and CDR2 is FYNNEI in the germline V gene. The CDR3 coding sequence is TGTGCCAGCAGGGGAGGACAGGGGACTGAAGCTTTCTTT. Residues: CASRGGQGTEAFF. The entire variable domain, with the rest obtained from reference TRBV2 and TRBJ1-1, is as follows: EPEVTQTPSHQVTQMGQEVILRCVPISNHLYFYWYRQILGQKVEFLVSFYNNEISEKSEIFDDQFSVERPDGSNFTLKIRSTKLEDSAMYFCASRGGQGTEAFFGQGTRLTVV.

V is TRBV11-2 and J is TRBJ2-7, with TRBD2 as a possible D gene (6 bases). This CDR3 region has 16 residues. The V gene lost 6 bases and the J gene lost 6 bases, with 24 bases spanning the gap. CDR1 is SGHAT, CDR2 FQNNGV, per germline. CDR3 DNA sequence: TGTGCCAGCAGTTTAACTCAGGGACTTCAGAGGCGCGAGCAGTACTTC. Translation gives CASSLTQGLQRREQYF.

This chain uses TRBV6-5 with TRBJ2-3; maybe TRBD2 (6 bases). The CDR3 runs to 15 residues. From germline, CDR1 is MNHEY and CDR2 SVGAGI. V dropped 0 bases and J dropped 1 base, with 8 bases sitting between them. This CDR3 is CASSYSASGTDTQYF. Here the CDR3 DNA reads TGTGCCAGCAGTTACTCGGCTAGCGGCACAGATACGCAGTATTTT.

The genes are TRBV6-6 and TRBJ2-5; D is ambiguous. CDR1 is MNHNY and CDR2 is SVGAGI in the germline V gene (reference sequence). The CDR3 spans 12 residues. V was trimmed by 2 bases and J by 5 bases, leaving 6 bases between them. CDR3 coding DNA: TGTGCCAGCAGTTACGTGCATGAGACCCAGTACTTC. Its translation is CASSYVHETQYF.

The chain uses TRBV7-8 and TRBJ1-5; D not certain. Per germline, CDR1 SGHVS and CDR2 FQNEAQ. The V end was cut by 5 bases, the J end by 6 bases, with 17 bases between. The CDR3 is made up of 15 amino acids. CDR3 nucleotide sequence: TGTGCCAGCAGCCCTACCTTAGAGGGAATTCAGCCCCAGCATTTT. Translation: CASSPTLEGIQPQHF.

On this clone: The germline gene is not matched at one end of the junction; a read error may be the cause. The J gene is TRBJ2-1, the V gene TRBV10-3, with a tentative D call TRBD1 (6 bases). The CDR3 runs to 12 residues. The germline gives CDR1 ENHRY, CDR2 SYGVKD. The CDR3 spells CAISGPGASVIF. The CDR3 coding sequence is TGTGCCATCAGTGGGCCAGGGGCGTCAGTGATCTTC.

This chain joins TRBV28 and TRBJ2-3, with D hard to call. The CDR3 spans 14 residues. Germline CDR1 and CDR2: MDHEN and SYDVKM. The V end lost 3 bases, the J end lost 0 bases, and 7 bases lay between the germline ends. CDR3 loop: CASSFSTSTDTQYF. CDR3 coding DNA: TGTGCCAGCAGTTTTAGTACCAGCACAGATACGCAGTATTTT.

The chain is built from TRBV19 and TRBJ1-3; no firm D call. This CDR3 region has 16 residues. With 0 bases removed from V and 2 bases from J, the gap between germline ends came to 11 bases. CDR1 LNHDA and CDR2 SQIVND come from the germline V gene (reference sequence). The CDR3 loop is CASSIDTTVTGNTIYF. In DNA form, the CDR3 reads TGTGCCAGTAGTATAGATACAACGGTTACTGGAAACACCATATATTTT.

The chain combines TRBV28 with TRBJ2-5; 14 bases match TRBD2. The germline V gene has CDR1 MDHEN and CDR2 SYDVKM. CDR3 length: 16 amino acids. Trimming at V came to 5 bases and at J to 6 bases, leaving 8 bases not matched to a gene. CDR3 protein: CASSERGTSGRKTQYF. For the CDR3, the DNA is TGTGCCAGCAGTGAAAGGGGGACTAGCGGGAGAAAGACCCAGTACTTC.

V gene TRBV6-1 combines with J gene TRBJ2-2, with TRBD2 matching 8 bases. This CDR3 has 15 residues. The germline V gene has CDR1 MNHNS and CDR2 SASEGT. V shed 6 bases and J 6 bases; nucleotides not matched to a gene: 9. The CDR3 protein is CASRHGSGISGELFF. The DNA of the CDR3 is TGTGCCAGCAGGCATGGTAGCGGGATATCCGGGGAGCTGTTTTTT.

This clone was observed a handful of times. Being one base from a much bigger clone, this may be a read error. In the same sample, other DNA sequences code for this CDR3. CDR3 region: CASSTGTGGTGELFF. Written as DNA, the CDR3 is TGCGCCAGCAGCACCGGGACAGGGGGCACCGGGGAGCTGTTTTTT. The V and J genes are TRBV5-1 and TRBJ2-2; 11 bases fit TRBD1. J was trimmed by 4 bases and V by 4 bases; bases with no gene match: 3. Germline-derived CDR1 and CDR2 are SGHRS and YFSETQ. This CDR3 comprises 15 residues.

The chain employs TRBV2 and TRBJ2-3, with 13 bases aligning to TRBD2. This CDR3 has 16 residues. Losses at the gene ends were 6 bases for V and 1 base for J; bases not matched to a gene: 4. Germline V gene lookup returns CDR1 SNHLY and CDR2 FYNNEI. CDR3 loop: CASSAGTSGGTDTQYF. The CDR3 nucleotides are TGTGCCAGCAGCGCGGGGACTAGCGGGGGCACAGATACGCAGTATTTT.

This rearrangement joins TRBV19 to TRBJ1-2; D possibly corresponds to TRBD1 (5 bases). V lost 3 bases to trimming and J lost 5 bases, with 16 bases between them. The CDR3 spans 15 residues. CDR1 is LNHDA, CDR2 SQIVND, per germline (reference sequence). The CDR3 loop is CASSMARDGIYGYTF. CDR3 nucleotide sequence: TGTGCCAGTAGTATGGCCAGGGACGGAATATATGGCTACACCTTC. The entire variable domain, with the rest obtained from reference TRBV19 and TRBJ1-2, is as follows: DGGITQSPKYLFRKEGQNVTLSCEQNLNHDAMYWYRQDPGQGLRLIYYSQIVNDFQKGDIAEGYSVSREKKESFPLTVTSAQKNPTAFYLCASSMARDGIYGYTFGSGTRLTVV.

The rearrangement joins TRBV30 to TRBJ2-2, with D possibly matching TRBD1 (6 bases). With 1 base removed from V and 1 base from J, the gap between germline ends came to 13 bases. The CDR3 has 16 residues. Germline CDR1 and CDR2: GTSNPN and SVGIG (reference sequence). The CDR3 loop reads CAWSDPRQVNTGELFF. The CDR3 DNA reads as TGTGCCTGGAGTGATCCGAGACAGGTGAACACCGGGGAGCTGTTTTTT.

This clone was counted only a few times. This chain connects TRBV5-4 to TRBJ2-7; D possibly corresponds to TRBD1 (5 bases). CDR3 length equals 14 residues. V was shortened by 4 bases and J by 2 bases, with 13 bases between the two germline ends. From germline, CDR1 is SGHNT and CDR2 YYREEE (reference sequence). The CDR3 loop is CASSNLDSPYEQYF. The CDR3 coding sequence is TGTGCCAGCAGCAACCTCGACAGTCCCTACGAGCAGTACTTC. Looking up the rest from reference TRBV5-4 and TRBJ2-7 gives the full variable domain: ETGVTQSPTHLIKTRGQQVTLRCSSQSGHNTVSWYQQALGQGPQFIFQYYREEENGRGNFPPRFSGLQFPNYSSELNVNALELDDSALYLCASSNLDSPYEQYFGPGTRLTVT.

CDR3 sequence reads: CAWGLRSTDTQYF. The DNA for the CDR3 is TGTGCCTGGGGGTTGAGGAGCACAGATACGCAGTATTTT. The chain combines TRBV30 with TRBJ2-3; D ambiguous. This CDR3 is built from 13 residues. Germline-derived CDR1 and CDR2 are GTSNPN and SVGIG (reference sequence). The V end was cut by 5 bases, the J end by 0 bases, with 9 bases between.

Only one count was recorded for this clone. The chain recombines TRBV9 with TRBJ2-7; 11 positions match TRBD1. V gave up 7 bases and J gave up 3 bases; unmatched junction bases: 6. CDR1 and CDR2 from the germline V gene are SGDLS and YYNGEE. The CDR3 sequence is 14 residues long. The DNA of the CDR3 is TGTGCCAGCGGAGGGACAGGGGGTGTCTACGAGCAGTACTTC. It yields the protein CASGGTGGVYEQYF.

The CDR3 sequence: CASSRLDRAEGKLFF. CDR3 nucleotides: TGTGCCAGCAGCAGACTGGACAGGGCCGAGGGAAAACTGTTTTTT. The V call is TRBV5-6, the J call TRBJ1-4, with TRBD1 matching over 8 bases. The CDR3 spans 15 residues. V was clipped by 4 bases and J by 10 bases; unmatched bases: 12. Germline CDR1 reads SGHDT; CDR2 reads YYEEEE.

The chain uses TRBV5-5 and TRBJ1-3; D is uncertain. Trimming left V 5 bases short and J 0 bases short, with 9 bases between. The CDR3 is 14 residues long. Germline CDR1 SGHKS, CDR2 YYEKEE (reference sequence). In DNA form, the CDR3 reads TGTGCCAGCAGAATTCAGAGCTCTGGAAACACCATATATTTT. As protein: CASRIQSSGNTIYF.